A single sample gave rise to the 2 T cell receptor beta chains below, sequenced in a study of spatial heterogeneity in lung cancer. The sample's time point: blood at routine non-recurrence follow-up after resection. Tumor, nontumor lung or frozen PBMC supplied whole RNA, sequenced without sorting. MiXCR was run by TCRdb on the 5' RACE reads, yielding one entry per CDR3 protein. The sample has fewer than 60,000 distinct CDR3 sequences, under 8% seen once. This sample comprised PBMCs, obtained at follow-up. All receptors come from a female donor with early-stage non-small cell lung cancer.

This chain connects TRBV3-1 to TRBJ2-5, with D perhaps given as TRBD1 or TRBD2 (5 bases each). CDR1 LGHDT and CDR2 YNNKEL come from the germline V gene (reference sequence). Trimming pared 6 bases from V and 2 bases from J, leaving 10 bases between. There are 13 residues in the CDR3. Here the CDR3 DNA reads TGTGCCAGCAGTCTGGGGGATCAAGAGACCCAGTACTTC. Encoded protein: CASSLGDQETQYF.

The chain couples TRBV7-2 to TRBJ2-1, with D possibly TRBD1 on 6 matching bases. Trimming cost V 4 bases and J 12 bases, with 16 bases left between them. CDR1 is SGHTA and CDR2 is FQGNSA in the germline V gene. CDR3 length: 13 amino acids. The CDR3 protein is CASSSTIRTVQFF. The CDR3 coding sequence is TGTGCCAGCAGCTCTACGATACGGACAGTGCAGTTCTTC.